The subject of this entry is one T cell receptor (beta chain). The table came from immunoSEQ multiplex PCR; TCRdb's copy has only in-frame clones and leaves some out. The profile shows about 210,000 clones, around 85% of them singletons. Per the germline V gene, CDR1 is LNHDA and CDR2 is SQIVND (reference sequence). V shed 1 base and J shed 5 bases, with 14 bases lying between them. This CDR3 region has 15 residues. The sample originates from a study of blood T cell repertoires in COVID-19. The source of this sequence is a woman aged 70-85 years with COVID-19, enrolled during active disease. The chain combines TRBV19 with TRBJ2-5; tentative D call: TRBD1 (5 bases). Sequencing used peripheral blood. The CDR3, as DNA: TGTGCCAGTAGTATAGCCCCAGGGCCGAGGGAGACCCAGTACTTC. It encodes CASSIAPGPRETQYF.